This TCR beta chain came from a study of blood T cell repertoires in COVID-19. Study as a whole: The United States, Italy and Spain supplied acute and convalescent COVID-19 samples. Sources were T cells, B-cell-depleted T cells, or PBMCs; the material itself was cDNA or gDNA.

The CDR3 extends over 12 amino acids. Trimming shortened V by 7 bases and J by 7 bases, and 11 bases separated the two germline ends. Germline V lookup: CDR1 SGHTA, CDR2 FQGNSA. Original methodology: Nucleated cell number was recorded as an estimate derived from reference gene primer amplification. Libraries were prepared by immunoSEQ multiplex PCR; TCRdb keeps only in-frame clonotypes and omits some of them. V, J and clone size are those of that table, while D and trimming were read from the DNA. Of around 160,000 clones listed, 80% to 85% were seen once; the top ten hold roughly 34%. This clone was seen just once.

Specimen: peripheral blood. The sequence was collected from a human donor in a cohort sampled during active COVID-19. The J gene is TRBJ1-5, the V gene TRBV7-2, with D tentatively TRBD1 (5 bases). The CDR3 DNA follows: TGTGCCAGCACCAGGGTGGGCCAGCCCCAGCATTTT. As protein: CASTRVGQPQHF.